The rows below give T cell receptor beta chains drawn from one sample of a study of metastatic and nonmetastatic thyroid tumors. With MiXCR, TCRdb called clones anew from the PCR reads. The sample has about 90,000 clones, 7.5% to 9% seen once. Sequencing was performed on blood. The receptor set was obtained from a female donor with papillary thyroid cancer or a benign thyroid nodule (not recorded which). Some clones in this sample may be carry-over from other donors' samples. CDR3s include the opening cysteine and the closing phenylalanine or tryptophan. Each record gives: V gene, clone size, CDR3 length, D gene, J gene, CDR3 protein, CDR3 DNA. A D gene is named only where the DNA matches it firmly. Expanded clones are given a class, and other clones once, few, many or no size at all.

V: TRBV10-3; size: many; length: 14; D: NA; J: TRBJ2-7; CDR3: CAISESRGSYEQYF; DNA: TGTGCCATCAGTGAGTCACGGGGTAGCTACGAGCAGTACTTC
V: TRBV7-8; size: many; length: 17; D: NA; J: TRBJ2-6; CDR3: CASSLVLRPSGANVLTF; DNA: TGTGCCAGCAGCTTAGTCTTACGCCCCTCTGGGGCCAACGTCCTGACTTTC
V: TRBV18; size: NA; length: 14; D: NA; J: TRBJ2-3; CDR3: CASSPVRGTDTQYF; DNA: TGTGCCAGCTCACCTGTCCGGGGCACAGATACGCAGTATTTT
V: TRBV7-9; size: many; length: 14; D: NA; J: TRBJ2-7; CDR3: CASSANDRIYEQYF; DNA: TGTGCCAGCAGTGCTAATGACAGGATCTACGAGCAGTACTTC
V: TRBV7-9; size: many; length: 14; D: NA; J: TRBJ2-7; CDR3: CASSTLEQDHEQYF; DNA: TGTGCCAGCAGCACCTTGGAACAGGACCACGAGCAGTACTTC
V: TRBV20-1; size: NA; length: 15; D: NA; J: TRBJ2-3; CDR3: CSAKWGVFNTDTQYF; DNA: TGCAGTGCTAAGTGGGGGGTTTTTAACACAGATACGCAGTATTTT
V: TRBV25-1; size: many; length: 15; D: NA; J: TRBJ1-2; CDR3: CASSDPTSEAYGYTF; DNA: TGTGCCAGCAGTGACCCCACGTCGGAGGCATATGGCTACACCTTC
V: TRBV7-2; size: NA; length: 14; D: NA; J: TRBJ1-5; CDR3: CASGLQLSNQPQNF; DNA: TGTGCCAGCGGCCTACAGCTTTCCAATCAGCCCCAGAATTTT
V: TRBV5-1; size: many; length: 13; D: NA; J: TRBJ1-2; CDR3: CASSLGRDYGYTF; DNA: TGCGCCAGCAGCTTGGGACGGGACTATGGCTACACCTTC
V: TRBV27; size: many; length: 14; D: NA; J: TRBJ1-2; CDR3: CASSIGGPNYGYTF; DNA: TGTGCCAGCAGCATAGGGGGGCCTAACTATGGCTACACCTTC
V: TRBV5-1; size: many; length: 13; D: NA; J: TRBJ2-3; CDR3: CASSLTDRDTQYF; DNA: TGCGCCAGCAGCTTGACCGACAGAGATACGCAGTATTTT
V: TRBV6-1; size: few; length: 15; D: TRBD1; J: TRBJ1-2; CDR3: CADSEEVRGRDGYTF; DNA: TGTGCCGACAGTGAAGAGGTGAGGGGGCGGGATGGCTACACCTTC
V: TRBV19; size: once; length: 16; D: TRBD1; J: TRBJ1-1; CDR3: CASTPDRRPRNTEALF; DNA: TGTGCCAGTACCCCGGACAGGCGGCCCCGTAACACTGAGGCTTTGTTT
V: TRBV14; size: few; length: 12; D: NA; J: TRBJ1-2; CDR3: CASSPHKDVYTF; DNA: TGTGCCAGCAGTCCACATAAGGATGTCTACACCTTC
V: TRBV18; size: many; length: 12; D: NA; J: TRBJ2-3; CDR3: CASSPGTDTQYF; DNA: TGTGCCAGCTCACCAGGTACAGATACGCAGTATTTT
V: TRBV12-3/TRBV12-4; size: NA; length: 14; D: TRBD2; J: TRBJ2-1; CDR3: CASRGGLAGNEQFF; DNA: TGTGCCAGCAGAGGGGGACTAGCGGGCAATGAGCAGTTCTTC
V: TRBV28; size: few; length: 14; D: TRBD2; J: TRBJ2-3; CDR3: CASLSGGATDTQYF; DNA: TGTGCCAGCCTTAGCGGGGGGGCAACAGATACGCAGTATTTT
V: TRBV7-8; size: NA; length: 18; D: NA; J: TRBJ1-4; CDR3: CASSQSSDQTCPNEKLFF; DNA: TGTGCCAGCAGCCAATCTAGTGACCAGACATGCCCTAATGAAAAACTGTTTTTT
V: TRBV15; size: many; length: 16; D: TRBD1; J: TRBJ1-4; CDR3: CATSRGQGSTNEKLFF; DNA: TGTGCCACCAGCAGAGGACAGGGTTCAACTAATGAAAAACTGTTTTTT